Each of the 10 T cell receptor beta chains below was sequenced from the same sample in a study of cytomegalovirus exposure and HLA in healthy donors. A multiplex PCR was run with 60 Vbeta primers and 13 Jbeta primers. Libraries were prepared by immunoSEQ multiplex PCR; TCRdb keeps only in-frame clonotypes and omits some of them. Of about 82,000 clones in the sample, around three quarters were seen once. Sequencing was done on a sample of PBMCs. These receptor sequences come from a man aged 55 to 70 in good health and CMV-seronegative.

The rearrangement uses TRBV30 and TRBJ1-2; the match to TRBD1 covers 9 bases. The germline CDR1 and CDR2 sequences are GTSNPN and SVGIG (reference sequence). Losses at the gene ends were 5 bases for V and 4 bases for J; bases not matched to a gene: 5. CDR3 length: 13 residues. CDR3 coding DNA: TGTGCCTGGGCCAGACAGGGGGGCTATGGCTACACCTTC. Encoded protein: CAWARQGGYGYTF.

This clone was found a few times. CDR3 coding DNA: TGTGCCACCAGCAGAACCTTAGCGGACCCCTACGAGCAGTACTTC. This translates into CATSRTLADPYEQYF. The chain couples TRBV15 to TRBJ2-7; TRBD2 is a possible D gene (6 bases). CDR1 LNHNV and CDR2 YYDKDF come from the germline V gene (reference sequence). The CDR3 consists of 15 residues. V gave up 2 bases and J gave up 2 bases, with 13 bases separating them.

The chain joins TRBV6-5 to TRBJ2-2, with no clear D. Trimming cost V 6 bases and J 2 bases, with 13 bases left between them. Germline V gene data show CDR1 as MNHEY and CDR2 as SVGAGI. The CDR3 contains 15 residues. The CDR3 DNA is TGTGCCAGCAGCTCGAACTCGTACAACACCGGGGAGCTGTTTTTT. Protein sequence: CASSSNSYNTGELFF.

Here the CDR3 reads CASSGGGNTQYF. The CDR3 nucleotides read TGTGCCAGCAGTGGAGGCGGCAATACGCAGTATTTT. This chain joins TRBV2 and TRBJ2-3; D unresolved. Trimming stripped 4 bases from V and 7 bases from J, with 9 bases between. The CDR3 totals 12 residues. Germline V CDR1 and CDR2: SNHLY, FYNNEI.

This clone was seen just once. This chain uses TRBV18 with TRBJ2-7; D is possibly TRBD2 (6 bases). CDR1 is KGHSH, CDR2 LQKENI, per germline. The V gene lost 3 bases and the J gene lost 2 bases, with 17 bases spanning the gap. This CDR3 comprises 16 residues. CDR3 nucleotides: TGTGCCAGCTCACCGGGGTCGGGAGCGGACCCCTACGAGCAGTACTTC. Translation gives CASSPGSGADPYEQYF.

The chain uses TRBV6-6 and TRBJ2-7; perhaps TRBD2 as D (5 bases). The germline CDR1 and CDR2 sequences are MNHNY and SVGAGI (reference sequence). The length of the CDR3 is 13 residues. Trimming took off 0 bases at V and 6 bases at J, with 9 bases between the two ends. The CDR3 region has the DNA TGTGCCAGCAGTTACTCCCTAGCATCCGAGCAGTACTTC. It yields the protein CASSYSLASEQYF.

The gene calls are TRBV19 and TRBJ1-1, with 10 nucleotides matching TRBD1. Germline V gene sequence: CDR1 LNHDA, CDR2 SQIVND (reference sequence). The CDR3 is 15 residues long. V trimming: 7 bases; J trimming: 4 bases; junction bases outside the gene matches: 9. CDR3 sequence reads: CASILGQGIGTEAFF. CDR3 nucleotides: TGTGCCAGTATCTTGGGACAGGGGATAGGCACTGAAGCTTTCTTT. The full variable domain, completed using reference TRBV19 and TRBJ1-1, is DGGITQSPKYLFRKEGQNVTLSCEQNLNHDAMYWYRQDPGQGLRLIYYSQIVNDFQKGDIAEGYSVSREKKESFPLTVTSAQKNPTAFYLCASILGQGIGTEAFFGQGTRLTVV.

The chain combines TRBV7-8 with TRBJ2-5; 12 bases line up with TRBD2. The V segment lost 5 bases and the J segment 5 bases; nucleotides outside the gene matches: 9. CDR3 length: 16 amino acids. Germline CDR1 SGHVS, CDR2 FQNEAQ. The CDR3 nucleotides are TGTGCCAGCAGCGTACGGACTAGCGGGACCCTGGAGACCCAGTACTTC. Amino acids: CASSVRTSGTLETQYF.

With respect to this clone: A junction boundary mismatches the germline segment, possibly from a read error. CDR3 residues: CSVEGQAYEQYF. In DNA, the CDR3 is TGCAGCGTGGAAGGACAGGCCTACGAGCAGTACTTC. The chain recombines TRBV29-1 with TRBJ2-5, with 7 positions matching TRBD1. The DNA end is more similar to TRBJ2-7, so the J call may be wrong. CDR1 SQVTM and CDR2 ANQGSEA come from the germline V gene. The CDR3 runs to 12 residues.

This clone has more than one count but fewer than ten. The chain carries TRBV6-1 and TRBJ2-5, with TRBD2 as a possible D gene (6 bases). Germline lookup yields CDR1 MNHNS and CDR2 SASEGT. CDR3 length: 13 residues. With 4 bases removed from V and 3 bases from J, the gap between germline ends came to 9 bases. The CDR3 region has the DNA TGTGCCAGCAGTGGACGGGAGAAAGAGACCCAGTACTTC. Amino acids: CASSGREKETQYF.